This is a list of T cell receptor beta chains from one sample in a study of T cell repertoires in cytomegalovirus infection. TCRdb re-derived calls from the reads in MiXCR, one entry per CDR3 protein. The table has fewer than 900,000 distinct CDR3 sequences, just under 30% seen once. Their antigens remain unidentified. The sample was cultured CD8+ T cells from PBMCs, taken from culture after CMV antigen stimulation. All receptors come from a human donor in good health (CMV status not recorded). Some clones in this sample may be carry-over from other donors' samples. Both conserved end residues are part of each CDR3. The order of the fields is J gene, D gene, V gene, clone size, CDR3 protein, CDR3 DNA. D genes are given only for firm matches. The size field is filled for only some rows; it gives once, few, many or a size class.

TRBJ1-2 | - | TRBV12-3/TRBV12-4 | few | CASSPPSRVGGYTF | TGTGCCAGCAGTCCCCCCTCTAGGGTTGGTGGCTACACCTTC
TRBJ2-2 | TRBD2 | TRBV7-7 | few | CASSPGLAGADTGELFF | TGTGCTAGCAGTCCGGGGCTAGCGGGGGCCGACACCGGGGAGCTGTTTTTT
TRBJ2-7 | - | TRBV7-9 | - | CASRSDGDEQYF | TGTGCCAGCAGGAGCGACGGTGACGAGCAGTACTTC
TRBJ2-1 | TRBD1 | TRBV28 | - | CASSSLYGQGGSYNEQFF | TGTGCCAGCAGTTCTTTATACGGACAGGGGGGGTCCTACAATGAGCAGTTCTTC
TRBJ1-1 | - | TRBV13 | - | CASGSGGRTEAFF | TGTGCCAGCGGAAGCGGGGGTCGGACTGAAGCTTTCTTT
TRBJ1-2 | TRBD1 | TRBV6-2/TRBV6-3 | many | CASSSGGNYGYTF | TGTGCCAGCAGTTCAGGGGGAAACTATGGCTACACCTTC
TRBJ2-1 | - | TRBV7-3 | - | CASSWEGSFDEQFF | TGTGCCAGCAGCTGGGAAGGGTCGTTCGATGAGCAGTTCTTC
TRBJ2-3 | TRBD2 | TRBV12-3/TRBV12-4 | - | CASGLALTDTQYF | TGTGCCAGCGGACTAGCTCTAACAGATACGCAGTATTTT
TRBJ2-3 | - | TRBV12-3/TRBV12-4 | - | CASSSILYTDTQYF | TGTGCCAGCAGTTCAATCCTGTACACAGATACGCAGTATTTT
TRBJ2-1 | TRBD1 | TRBV12-3/TRBV12-4 | few | CASASPGQWIHNEQFF | TGTGCCAGCGCCTCGCCGGGACAGTGGATCCACAATGAGCAGTTCTTC
TRBJ2-7 | - | TRBV4-2 | many | CASSQDRTGTYEQYF | TGTGCCAGCAGCCAAGATCGTACAGGGACCTACGAGCAGTACTTC
TRBJ2-3 | - | TRBV20-1 | - | CSASLWFGSTDTQYF | TGCAGTGCTAGCCTTTGGTTCGGTAGCACAGATACGCAGTATTTT
TRBJ2-7 | - | TRBV7-2 | many | CASSLEYTPSYEQYF | TGTGCCAGCAGCTTAGAGTACACCCCCTCCTACGAGCAGTACTTC
TRBJ1-1 | TRBD1 | TRBV5-6 | few | CASSSGQGGEAFF | TGTGCCAGCAGCTCCGGACAGGGTGGCGAAGCTTTCTTT
TRBJ2-3 | - | TRBV7-2 | few | CASSLGGPPVGTQYF | TGTGCCAGCAGCCTAGGGGGGCCCCCCGTGGGTACGCAGTATTTT
TRBJ1-5 | - | TRBV20-1 | - | CSATQGPFSNQPQHF | TGCAGTGCTACACAGGGACCATTCAGCAATCAGCCCCAGCATTTT
TRBJ2-1 | - | TRBV12-3/TRBV12-4 | few | CASSFLRWGQEGEQFF | TGTGCCAGCAGTTTTTTGCGGTGGGGCCAAGAGGGTGAGCAGTTCTTC
TRBJ2-3 | TRBD2 | TRBV19 | - | CASSMTSGETDTQYF | TGTGCCAGTAGTATGACTAGCGGGGAAACAGATACGCAGTATTTT
TRBJ2-5 | TRBD1 | TRBV4-2 | few | CASSQRDRAYETQYF | TGTGCCAGCAGCCAAAGGGACAGGGCTTATGAGACCCAGTACTTC
TRBJ2-1 | - | TRBV20-1 | - | CSAPGLTYNEQFF | TGCAGTGCCCCGGGCTTAACCTACAATGAGCAGTTCTTC
TRBJ1-1 | - | TRBV6-1 | - | CASTIGRDTEAFF | TGTGCCAGCACCATCGGACGGGACACTGAAGCTTTCTTT
TRBJ2-5 | TRBD1 | TRBV2 | - | CASGSGTGKETQYF | TGTGCCAGCGGGTCCGGGACAGGGAAAGAGACCCAGTACTTC
TRBJ1-2 | TRBD1 | TRBV7-2 | few | CASSLPTGSNYGYTF | TGTGCCAGCAGCTTACCGACAGGGTCCAATTATGGCTACACCTTC
TRBJ2-7 | - | TRBV13 | - | CASGPRGSRYEQYF | TGTGCCAGCGGCCCCCGGGGGTCTCGTTACGAGCAGTACTTC
TRBJ2-5 | - | TRBV7-9 | - | CASRNSMGTEETQYF | TGTGCCAGCAGAAACAGTATGGGTACGGAGGAGACCCAGTACTTC
TRBJ1-1 | - | TRBV19 | few | CATVAGGVTEAFF | TGTGCCACTGTTGCGGGGGGGGTCACTGAAGCTTTCTTT
TRBJ1-1 | - | TRBV6-8 | few | CASSYTRPNTEAFF | TGTGCCAGCAGTTACACCCGCCCCAACACTGAAGCTTTCTTT
TRBJ2-2 | - | TRBV7-9 | few | CASSSRDGGTGELFF | TGTGCCAGCAGCTCCCGAGATGGCGGCACCGGGGAGCTGTTTTTT
TRBJ2-1 | - | TRBV7-6 | few | CASSLIMDSESNEQFF | TGTGCCAGCAGCTTAATCATGGACAGCGAGAGCAATGAGCAGTTCTTC
TRBJ2-7 | TRBD1 | TRBV5-5 | - | CASSWGQGAGEQYF | TGTGCCAGCAGCTGGGGACAGGGGGCGGGCGAGCAGTACTTC
TRBJ1-1 | TRBD1 | TRBV12-3/TRBV12-4 | - | CASSLWGSTGEDTEAFF | TGTGCCAGCAGTTTATGGGGATCGACAGGGGAGGACACTGAAGCTTTCTTT
TRBJ1-1 | TRBD1 | TRBV12-3/TRBV12-4 | many | CASSDWDRNTEAFF | TGTGCCAGCAGTGACTGGGACAGGAACACTGAAGCTTTCTTT
TRBJ2-2 | TRBD2 | TRBV7-6 | many | CASSYSTSGEANTGELFF | TGTGCCAGCAGCTATTCGACTAGCGGAGAGGCGAACACCGGGGAGCTGTTTTTT
TRBJ2-7 | TRBD2 | TRBV7-8 | many | CASSPIAGVYYEQYF | TGTGCCAGCAGCCCAATAGCGGGGGTTTACTACGAGCAGTACTTC
TRBJ2-1 | TRBD1 | TRBV29-1 | few | CSADRRRTIDDNEQFF | TGCAGCGCGGACAGGAGGAGGACCATCGACGACAATGAGCAGTTCTTC
TRBJ2-1 | TRBD2 | TRBV19 | - | CASVPRGSGGPLYNEQFF | TGTGCCAGCGTTCCCCGGGGTAGCGGGGGGCCACTTTACAATGAGCAGTTCTTC
TRBJ1-5 | - | TRBV2 | - | CASRAQGNQPQHF | TGTGCCAGCAGAGCACAGGGTAATCAGCCCCAGCATTTT